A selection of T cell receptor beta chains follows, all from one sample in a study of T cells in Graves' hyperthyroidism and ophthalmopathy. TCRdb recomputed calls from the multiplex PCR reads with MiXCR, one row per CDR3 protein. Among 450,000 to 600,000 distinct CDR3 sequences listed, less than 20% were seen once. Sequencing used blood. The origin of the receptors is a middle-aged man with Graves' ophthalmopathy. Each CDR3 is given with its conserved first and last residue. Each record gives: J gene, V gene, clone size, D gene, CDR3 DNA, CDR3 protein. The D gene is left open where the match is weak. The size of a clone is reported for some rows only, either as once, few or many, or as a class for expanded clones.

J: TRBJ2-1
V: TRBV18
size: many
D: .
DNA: TGTGCCAGCTCACCGGGGATCGATGAGCAGTTCTTC
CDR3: CASSPGIDEQFF

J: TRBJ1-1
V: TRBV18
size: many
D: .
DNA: TGTGCCAGCTCACCCTCCGAGGGCATTGAAGCTTTCTTT
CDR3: CASSPSEGIEAFF

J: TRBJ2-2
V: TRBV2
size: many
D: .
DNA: TGTGCCAGCAGGGACGTCGCACCCCACGGGGAGCTGTTTTTT
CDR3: CASRDVAPHGELFF

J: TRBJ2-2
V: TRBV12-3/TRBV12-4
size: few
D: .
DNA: TGTGCCAGCAGTCCTTCAAATATCGGGGAGCTGTTTTTT
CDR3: CASSPSNIGELFF

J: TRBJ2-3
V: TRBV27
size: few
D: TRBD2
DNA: TGTGCCAGCAGTCCCATTGGGGCGGGGGGTAGCACAGATACGCAGTATTTT
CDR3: CASSPIGAGGSTDTQYF

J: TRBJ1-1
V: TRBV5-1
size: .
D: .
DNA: TGCGCCAGCAGCTTGTTAAGACCCGTGAACACTGAAGCTTTCTTT
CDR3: CASSLLRPVNTEAFF

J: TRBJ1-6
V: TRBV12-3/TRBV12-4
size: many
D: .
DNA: TGTGCCAGCAGAGGGGAGGGGGAGTTTAATTCACCCCTCCACTTT
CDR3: CASRGEGEFNSPLHF

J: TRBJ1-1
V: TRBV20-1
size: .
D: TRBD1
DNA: TGCAGTGCTAGCCTCTCGACAGGGAGGGGTGAAGCTTTCTTT
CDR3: CSASLSTGRGEAFF

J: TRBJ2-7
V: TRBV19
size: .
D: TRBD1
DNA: TGTGCCAGTAGGATTACCGGGACAGGGGCCTACGAGCAGTACTTC
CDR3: CASRITGTGAYEQYF

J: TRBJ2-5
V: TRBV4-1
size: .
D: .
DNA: TGCGCCAGCAGCCAACGGCCCGGAGAGACCCAGTACTTC
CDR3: CASSQRPGETQYF

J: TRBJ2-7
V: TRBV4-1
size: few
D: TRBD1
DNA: TGCGCCAGCAGCCAAGATAGAGGGGGCACCAAATACGAGCAGTACTTC
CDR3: CASSQDRGGTKYEQYF

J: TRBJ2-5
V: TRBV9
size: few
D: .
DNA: TGTGCCAGCAGCGTGACTTCGTTGGGGGAGACCCAGTACTTC
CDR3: CASSVTSLGETQYF

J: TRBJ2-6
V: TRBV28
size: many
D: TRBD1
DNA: TGTGCCAGCAGTTTCCCGGGGACAGGGCGCTCTGGGGCCAACGTCCTGACTTTC
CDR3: CASSFPGTGRSGANVLTF

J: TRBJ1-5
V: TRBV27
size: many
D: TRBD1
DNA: TGTGCCAGCAGTTTATCCGCGTTGGGACAGGGTCAACAGCCCCAGCATTTT
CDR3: CASSLSALGQGQQPQHF

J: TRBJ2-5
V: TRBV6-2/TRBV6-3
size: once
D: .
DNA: TGTGCCAGCAGTAGGGGAGAGGAAGAGACCCAGTACTTC
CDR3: CASSRGEEETQYF

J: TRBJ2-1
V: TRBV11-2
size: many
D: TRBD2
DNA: TGTGCCAGCAGCCTCTCGAGGGGACTAGCGGGCCTCAATGAGCAGTTCTTC
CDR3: CASSLSRGLAGLNEQFF

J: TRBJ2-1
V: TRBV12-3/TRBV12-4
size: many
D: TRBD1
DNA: TGTGCCAGCAGTTCCAACAGGGGCGATGAGCAGTTCTTC
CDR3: CASSSNRGDEQFF

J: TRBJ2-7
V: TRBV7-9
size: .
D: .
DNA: TGTGCCAGCAGCTCTGCCCCGGACACTTCCTACGAGCAGTACTTC
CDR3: CASSSAPDTSYEQYF

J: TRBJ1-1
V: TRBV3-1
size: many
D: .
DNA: TGTGCCAGCAGCCAAGAGTACGGAAACACTGAAGCTTTCTTT
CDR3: CASSQEYGNTEAFF

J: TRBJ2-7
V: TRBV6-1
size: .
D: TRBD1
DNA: TGTGCCAGCAGTATACAGGGGGAGTCCTACGAGCAGTACTTC
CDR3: CASSIQGESYEQYF

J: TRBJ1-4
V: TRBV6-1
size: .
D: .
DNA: TGTGCCAGCGGCCCGGGGCGGTCTAGGGGAAAACTGTTTTTT
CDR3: CASGPGRSRGKLFF

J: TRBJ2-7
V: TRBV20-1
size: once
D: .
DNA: TGCAGTGCTCAGGACAGTTCTAGGTCCTACGAGCAGTACTTC
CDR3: CSAQDSSRSYEQYF

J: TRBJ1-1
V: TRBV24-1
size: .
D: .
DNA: TGTGCCACCTCTACCGGGGCCCCTGGATCAGCTTTCTTT
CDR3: CATSTGAPGSAFF

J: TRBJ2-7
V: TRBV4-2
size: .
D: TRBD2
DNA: TGTGCCAGCAGCCAAGATAAGGGGACTAGCGGGAGGGCCTACGAGCAGTACTTC
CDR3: CASSQDKGTSGRAYEQYF

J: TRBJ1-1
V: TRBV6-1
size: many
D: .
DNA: TGTGCCAGCAGTTTCTCAACAGGGAAGAACACTGAAGCTTTCTTT
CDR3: CASSFSTGKNTEAFF